These T cell receptor beta chains were read from a single sample in a study of T cells in Graves' hyperthyroidism and ophthalmopathy. Each CDR3 protein is one row after TCRdb ran MiXCR on the multiplex PCR reads. There are more than 350,000 distinct CDR3 sequences in the sample; approximately 18% occur only once, and about a third lies in the top ten. Sequenced input: blood. The receptors come from a woman aged 25 to 39 with Graves' hyperthyroidism that later progressed to Graves' ophthalmopathy. CDR3s include the opening cysteine and the closing phenylalanine or tryptophan. A row's size may be missing; if present it is once, few, many or a size class.

>TRBV10-3|many
CAISEGPGKYNEQFF
>TRBV30|many
CAWGGQAKTGELFF
>TRBV4-1|-
CASSQEGGRGSGRSKNIQYF
>TRBV10-2|many
CASSGPGRGGYTF
>TRBV7-2|many
CASSLGNNQPQHF
>TRBV5-6|many
CASSRQADEQFF
>TRBV24-1|many
CATSVGSQETQYF
>TRBV5-5|-
CASISGGLSKNIQYF
>TRBV6-2/TRBV6-3|many
CASSYGATAQYF
>TRBV30|few
CAWSGVAGSYGYTF
>TRBV14|once
CASRQDLLATGSIDEQFF
>TRBV2|many
CASGRPETQYF
>TRBV12-3/TRBV12-4|many
CASAEVTGSYEQYF
>TRBV7-8|many
CASTKGAGVLTDTQYF
>TRBV12-3/TRBV12-4|many
CATSVGLGVWMGQYF
>TRBV7-6|many
CASSPQGLADTQYF
>TRBV11-2|many
CASSFLAGGDNEQFF
>TRBV6-2/TRBV6-3|few
CASSSEGLGVVELFF
>TRBV9|many
CASSGGRGQAFF
>TRBV20-1|-
CSARDLQGADTQYF
>TRBV20-1|-
CSSGGFAGYTF
>TRBV4-1|many
CASSQLSGGLDSPLHF
>TRBV4-1|-
CASSQEDGRASYEQYF
>TRBV7-2|-
CASSLIGGLADEQYF
>TRBV28|few
CASSSGLAGESTGELFF
>TRBV11-2|many
CASSPISYTEAFF
>TRBV24-1|-
CATSDLDRGPYNEQFF
>TRBV30|many
CAGGEGGVMNEKLFF
>TRBV6-1|-
CASSEISAQETQYF
>TRBV5-5|few
CASSFSTGQGGSYEQYF
>TRBV28|many
CASSSHIGYEQYF
>TRBV10-2|few
CASSEAGLVETQYF
>TRBV12-3/TRBV12-4|many
CASSLILAGGFEADTQYF
>TRBV12-3/TRBV12-4|many
CASTLQGNYGYTF
>TRBV7-9|many
CASSFAPGGGYEQYF
>TRBV20-1|-
CSASVSGPGTGELFF
>TRBV27|many
CASSSLIAKNEKLFF
>TRBV6-1|few
CASMRGATTGEPFF
>TRBV20-1|-
CSASPSGPIDTQYF
>TRBV15|many
CATSRDSPATSYNEQFF
>TRBV11-3|-
CASSLFGSTTYNEQFF
>TRBV3-1|many
CASSQDWLDEQFF
>TRBV2|few
CASRPCTGSGELFF
>TRBV5-6|few
CASSLSTGSGALVQFF
>TRBV5-1|many
CASSLIPRGSYEQYF
>TRBV29-1|few
CSVDRESTNEQFF
>TRBV6-2/TRBV6-3|-
CASSYSMGAGGGYTF
>TRBV5-4|-
CASSLTSGSNYEKYF
>TRBV24-1|-
CATSDLHGGRNNEQFF
>TRBV30|many
CAWSDPSWYGSNQPQHF
>TRBV6-1|-
CASSKGGPGANVLTF
>TRBV6-1|-
CASNQDLSTDTQYF
>TRBV27|few
CASSYFAGGPEGTQYF
>TRBV27|many
CASKQEAGGLYEQYF
>TRBV7-9|many
CASSRSSYEQYF
>TRBV20-1|many
CSARDAAQGSNQPQHF
>TRBV28|many
CASKSPGKLSSGELFF